Below, 14 T cell receptor beta chains from the same sample are listed, as sequenced in a study of blood T cells in healthy people across ages. PCR was performed a second time for roughly 7 to 12 cycles using a sample-barcoded 5' primer and a J-beta primer mix. TCRdb fed the 5' RACE reads into MiXCR, producing one record per CDR3 protein. The data show hundreds of thousands of distinct CDR3 sequences, with about 34% seen just once and roughly 13% held by the top ten. The sample comprised blood. Receptor source: a young man in good health.

Ten or more counts support this clonotype. The J gene is TRBJ2-3, the V gene TRBV2, with D perhaps being TRBD1 or TRBD2 (5 bases each). This CDR3 is 15 amino acids long. CDR1 is SNHLY, CDR2 FYNNEI, per germline. Trimming shortened V by 11 bases and J by 2 bases, and 20 bases separated the two germline ends. Written as DNA, the CDR3 is TGTGCCGGACCGGGACCAAGCCAGGTCACAGATACGCAGTATTTT. As protein: CAGPGPSQVTDTQYF. The variable domain in full, with the rest retrieved from reference TRBV2 and TRBJ2-3, is EPEVTQTPSHQVTQMGQEVILRCVPISNHLYFYWYRQILGQKVEFLVSFYNNEISEKSEIFDDQFSVERPDGSNFTLKIRSTKLEDSAMYFCAGPGPSQVTDTQYFGPGTRLTVL.

This clonotype has more than one count but fewer than ten. V gene TRBV7-2 combines with J gene TRBJ2-3; no firm D call. Trimming removed 5 bases at V and 4 bases at J, with 16 bases between. Germline V gives CDR1 SGHTA, CDR2 FQGNSA. The CDR3 extends over 15 amino acids. In nucleotides, the CDR3 is TGTGCCAGCAGCCGAGGAGTAGCTGAGCCAGATACGCAGTATTTT. Residues: CASSRGVAEPDTQYF.

Note on this clonotype: The junction and the germline gene differ at one end; a read error may be behind it. This chain joins TRBV6-6 and TRBJ1-2, with D perhaps matching TRBD1 (5 bases). The CDR3 totals 15 residues. Germline CDR1 MNHNY, CDR2 SVGAGI (reference sequence). The CDR3 nucleotides read TGTGCCAGCATCCGCGGTCAGGGCTCTAACTATGGCCACACCTTC. Translating it yields CASIRGQGSNYGHTF.

The chain couples TRBV4-3 to TRBJ1-2; D might be TRBD1 (5 bases). Germline V gives CDR1 LGHNA, CDR2 YSLEER. Between the trimmed V and J ends, which lost 0 bases and 4 bases, there was a span of 15 bases. The CDR3 runs 16 residues. As DNA, the CDR3 is TGCGCCAGCAGCCAAGATACGGGGGAGGTGCCCTATGGCTACACCTTC. Translating gives CASSQDTGEVPYGYTF.

The chain couples TRBV9 to TRBJ2-2; 11 nucleotides line up with TRBD2. CDR1 SGDLS and CDR2 YYNGEE come from the germline V gene. The CDR3 extends over 16 amino acids. Losses at the gene ends were 0 bases for V and 4 bases for J; bases not matched to a gene: 2. The DNA for the CDR3 is TGTGCCAGCAGCGTAGGTGGACTAGCGGGCACCGGGGAGCTGTTTTTT. Its protein is CASSVGGLAGTGELFF. The complete variable domain, with remaining parts taken from reference TRBV9 and TRBJ2-2, reads DSGVTQTPKHLITATGQRVTLRCSPRSGDLSVYWYQQSLDQGLQFLIQYYNGEERAKGNILERFSAQQFPDLHSELNLSSLELGDSALYFCASSVGGLAGTGELFFGEGSRLTVL.

The table lists this clonotype with a count of one. This chain links TRBV5-1 with TRBJ2-1, with TRBD2 matching over 8 bases. The germline V gene encodes CDR1 SGHRS and CDR2 YFSETQ. J gave up 10 bases and V 2 bases, and 8 bases lay outside the gene matches. The CDR3 consists of 14 residues. The CDR3: CASSLDGAGGEQFF. CDR3 in DNA: TGCGCCAGCAGCTTAGATGGGGCGGGGGGCGAGCAGTTCTTC. The entire variable domain, with the rest obtained from reference TRBV5-1 and TRBJ2-1, is as follows: KAGVTQTPRYLIKTRGQQVTLSCSPISGHRSVSWYQQTPGQGLQFLFEYFSETQRNKGNFPGRFSGRQFSNSRSEMNVSTLELGDSALYLCASSLDGAGGEQFFGPGTRLTVL.

This chain links TRBV11-2 with TRBJ2-3; 7 bases fit TRBD2. There are 16 residues in the CDR3. J gave up 1 base and V 4 bases, and 8 bases lay outside the gene matches. Germline V CDR1 and CDR2: SGHAT, FQNNGV. The CDR3 region is CASSSGLSGRTDTQYF. In DNA form, the CDR3 reads TGTGCCAGCAGCTCGGGACTATCGGGACGCACAGATACGCAGTATTTT.

This clonotype was observed a handful of times. The gene calls are TRBV7-2 and TRBJ1-6, with 7 bases aligning to TRBD1. The CDR3 runs to 17 residues. Germline loops: CDR1 SGHTA, CDR2 FQGNSA. V shed 5 bases, J shed 2 bases, and the junction held 9 bases outside the gene matches. CDR3 residues: CASSNGAGGTYNSPLHF. For the CDR3, the DNA is TGTGCCAGCAGCAACGGGGCAGGGGGAACCTATAATTCACCCCTCCACTTT.

V and J are TRBV12-5 and TRBJ2-3, with TRBD1 matching over 7 bases. The CDR3 has 13 residues. After removal of 6 bases from V and 6 bases from J, the junction contained 6 bases not matched to a gene. Germline loops: CDR1 LGHNT, CDR2 FRNRAP. DNA of the CDR3: TGTGCTAGTGGCCAGGACAGGCAGGATACGCAGTATTTT. Residues: CASGQDRQDTQYF.

V gene TRBV4-1 combines with J gene TRBJ2-1; D remains unclear. V was shortened by 5 bases and J by 6 bases, with 17 bases between the two germline ends. The CDR3 has 15 amino acids. Germline-derived CDR1 and CDR2 are MGHRA and YSYEKL. CDR3 sequence: CASSSDSSWPNEQFF. CDR3 bases: TGCGCCAGCAGCTCTGACTCCTCGTGGCCCAATGAGCAGTTCTTC.

The J gene is TRBJ1-2, the V gene TRBV7-2; perhaps TRBD1 as D (5 bases). V lost 5 bases and J lost 7, with 14 bases in between. Germline values: CDR1 SGHTA, CDR2 FQGNSA. The CDR3 spans 13 residues. The CDR3 bases are TGTGCCAGCAGCGCGCCGGACACTTCTGGCTACACCTTC. This sequence encodes CASSAPDTSGYTF.

This clonotype was detected only a few times. The chain uses TRBV6-5 and TRBJ2-7; 7 bases fit TRBD2. Germline V gene data show CDR1 as MNHEY and CDR2 as SVGAGI. The CDR3 totals 13 residues. The junction had 7 bases not matched to a gene; V was cut back by 10 bases and J by 1 base. The CDR3 nucleotides are TGTGCCACGAGACAGCGGGATTCCTACGAGCAGTACTTC. It translates to CATRQRDSYEQYF.

Notes on this clonotype: In this CDR3 the conserved last residue, phenylalanine or tryptophan, is missing, so a read error is likely. The rearrangement uses TRBV7-9 and TRBJ2-5, with 9 bases fitting TRBD1. Gene TRBJ2-7 matches the end of the DNA better, so the J call may be wrong. Germline CDR1 reads SEHNR; CDR2 reads FQNEAQ (reference sequence). CDR3 length: 15 residues. This chain's CDR3 is CASSLGDRAGYEQYL. CDR3 in DNA: TGTGCCAGCAGCCTAGGGGACAGGGCTGGCTACGAGCAGTACCTC.

The V and J genes are TRBV2 and TRBJ2-5, with 7 positions matching TRBD1. The V and J ends lost 1 base and 2 bases, in that order; junction bases with no gene match: 4. The V gene's germline CDR1 is SNHLY and CDR2 FYNNEI. The CDR3 runs to 15 residues. The CDR3 region has the DNA TGTGCCAGCAGTGAAGTCCTACAGGGGCAAGAGACCCAGTACTTC. As protein: CASSEVLQGQETQYF.